A single sample is the source of the 11 T cell receptor beta chains below, sequenced in a study of cytomegalovirus exposure and HLA in healthy donors. Amplification used 60 Vbeta primers and 13 Jbeta primers. TCRdb's table, derived via immunoSEQ multiplex PCR, lists solely in-frame clones and lacks some. The sample lists fewer than 200,000 clones; about 75% were seen once. The source material was PBMCs. These receptors were obtained from a male donor in good health and CMV-seropositive.

V gene TRBV7-9 combines with J gene TRBJ1-1, with 9 nucleotides matching TRBD1. The CDR3 totals 17 residues. J lost 0 bases, V lost 5 bases, and 10 bases had no gene match. Germline-derived CDR1 and CDR2 are SEHNR and FQNEAQ (reference sequence). The CDR3 is CASSRTGGGILNTEAFF. For the CDR3, the DNA is TGTGCCAGCAGCCGTACAGGGGGCGGGATCTTGAACACTGAAGCTTTCTTT.

The genes are TRBV9 and TRBJ2-3, with 11 positions matching TRBD2. Germline V lookup: CDR1 SGDLS, CDR2 YYNGEE. Unmatched junction bases numbered 5, after V lost 4 bases and J lost 4 bases. The CDR3 is 15 residues long. Here the CDR3 reads CASSFSGGAPDTQYF. The CDR3 nucleotides are TGTGCCAGCAGCTTTAGCGGGGGGGCACCAGATACGCAGTATTTT.

This chain uses TRBV6-4 with TRBJ2-1; 8 bases are a match to TRBD2. After removal of 6 bases from V and 6 bases from J, the junction contained 13 bases not matched to a gene. The CDR3 runs to 16 residues. Germline V CDR1 and CDR2: MRHNA, SNTAGT. The CDR3 bases are TGTGCCAGCAGCCCCAGTGCGGGGGGCGGTTTCAATGAGCAGTTCTTC. Its translation: CASSPSAGGGFNEQFF.

This clone was seen once. The gene calls are TRBV19 and TRBJ1-2, with a weak D call TRBD1 (6 bases). The ends were cut back, 10 bases at V and 7 bases at J, with 16 bases in the middle. This CDR3 is 12 amino acids long. Per the germline V gene, CDR1 is LNHDA and CDR2 is SQIVND (reference sequence). CDR3 DNA sequence: TGTGCCACCCTAGGGGGGGGTGGTGGCTACACCTTC. Translation: CATLGGGGGYTF. Full variable domain (rest looked up from reference TRBV19 and TRBJ1-2): DGGITQSPKYLFRKEGQNVTLSCEQNLNHDAMYWYRQDPGQGLRLIYYSQIVNDFQKGDIAEGYSVSREKKESFPLTVTSAQKNPTAFYLCATLGGGGGYTFGSGTRLTVV.

The V gene is TRBV4-3, the J gene TRBJ2-1; possibly TRBD1 for D (6 bases). V was clipped by 6 bases and J by 3 bases, with 15 bases between them. This CDR3 region has 15 residues. Germline V gene data show CDR1 as LGHNA and CDR2 as YSLEER. The CDR3 is CASSPQGSLYNEQFF. The CDR3 DNA is TGCGCCAGCAGTCCCCAGGGGTCCCTCTACAATGAGCAGTTCTTC.

The V call is TRBV13, the J call TRBJ2-6; the D is unclear. The germline V gene encodes CDR1 PRHDT and CDR2 FYEKMQ (reference sequence). Trimming left V 5 bases short and J 1 base short, with 21 bases between. The CDR3 contains 19 residues. CDR3 residues: CASSRESLRLLSGANVLTF. CDR3 nucleotides: TGTGCCAGCAGCCGAGAATCTTTGCGGTTACTATCTGGGGCCAACGTCCTGACTTTC.

The V and J genes are TRBV7-9 and TRBJ1-2, with 9 positions matching TRBD1. The V and J ends lost 5 bases and 3 bases, in that order; junction bases with no gene match: 13. The CDR3 loop spans 17 amino acids. Germline-derived CDR1 and CDR2 are SEHNR and FQNEAQ (reference sequence). CDR3 sequence: CASSPRTGVKLYYGYTF. The CDR3 DNA is TGTGCCAGCAGCCCCCGGACAGGGGTAAAACTGTACTATGGCTACACCTTC.

This chain uses TRBV6-1 with TRBJ1-2, with TRBD1 identical over 9 bases. Germline V CDR1 and CDR2: MNHNS, SASEGT. Losses at the gene ends were 6 bases for V and 8 bases for J; bases not matched to a gene: 13. The CDR3 spans 15 residues. The CDR3 DNA is TGTGCCAGCAGACGCCGATTACAGGGGGCGGAAGGCTACACCTTC. Encoded protein: CASRRRLQGAEGYTF.

V gene TRBV7-2 combines with J gene TRBJ2-2, with 7 bases identical to TRBD1. Germline assignment: CDR1 SGHTA and CDR2 FQGNSA. The V gene end was trimmed by 5 bases and the J gene end by 6 bases; junction bases not matched to a gene: 12. The CDR3 has 16 residues. This chain's CDR3 is CASSDRQGRVAGELFF. The CDR3 coding sequence is TGTGCCAGCAGCGATCGACAGGGAAGAGTGGCCGGGGAGCTGTTTTTT.

The chain combines TRBV7-2 with TRBJ2-3, with 7 bases aligning to TRBD2. The CDR3 is made up of 15 amino acids. The J segment lost 2 bases and the V segment lost 5 bases, leaving 7 bases of the junction unmatched. Germline V gene sequence: CDR1 SGHTA, CDR2 FQGNSA. The CDR3 DNA reads as TGTGCCAGCAGCACTGGGGGGGGTGTCACAGATACGCAGTATTTT. Translated, it gives CASSTGGGVTDTQYF.

The gene calls are TRBV10-3 and TRBJ1-5; tentatively, D is TRBD1 (5 bases). The CDR3 runs to 15 residues. V was clipped by 2 bases and J by 3 bases, with 11 bases between them. CDR1 and CDR2 (germline): ENHRY, SYGVKD. CDR3 DNA sequence: TGTGCCATCAGTGAGAGCTGGGGGGTCAATCAGCCCCAGCATTTT. Its translation: CAISESWGVNQPQHF.